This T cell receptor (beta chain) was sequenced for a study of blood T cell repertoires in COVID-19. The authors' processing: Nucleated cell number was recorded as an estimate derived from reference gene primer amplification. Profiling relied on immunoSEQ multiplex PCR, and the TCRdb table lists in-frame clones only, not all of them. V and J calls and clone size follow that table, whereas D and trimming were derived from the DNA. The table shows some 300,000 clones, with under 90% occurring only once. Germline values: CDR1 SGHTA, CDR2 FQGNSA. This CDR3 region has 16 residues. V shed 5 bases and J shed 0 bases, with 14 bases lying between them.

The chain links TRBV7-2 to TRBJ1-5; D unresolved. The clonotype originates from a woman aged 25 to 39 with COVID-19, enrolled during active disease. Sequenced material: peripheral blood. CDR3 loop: CASSPRGGDSNQPQHF. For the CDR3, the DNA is TGTGCCAGCAGCCCCAGAGGTGGCGATAGCAATCAGCCCCAGCATTTT.